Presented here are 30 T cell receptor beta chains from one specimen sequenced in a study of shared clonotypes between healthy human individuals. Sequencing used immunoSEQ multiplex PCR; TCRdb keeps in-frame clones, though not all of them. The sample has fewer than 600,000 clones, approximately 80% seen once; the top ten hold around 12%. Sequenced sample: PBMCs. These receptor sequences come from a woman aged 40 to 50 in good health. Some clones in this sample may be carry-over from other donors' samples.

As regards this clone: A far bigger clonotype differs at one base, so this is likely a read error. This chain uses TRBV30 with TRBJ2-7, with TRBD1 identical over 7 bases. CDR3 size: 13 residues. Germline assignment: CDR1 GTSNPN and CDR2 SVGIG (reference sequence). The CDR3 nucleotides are TGTGCCTGGAGCAGACAGGGTGCCTACGAGCGGTACTTC. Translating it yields CAWSRQGAYERYF.

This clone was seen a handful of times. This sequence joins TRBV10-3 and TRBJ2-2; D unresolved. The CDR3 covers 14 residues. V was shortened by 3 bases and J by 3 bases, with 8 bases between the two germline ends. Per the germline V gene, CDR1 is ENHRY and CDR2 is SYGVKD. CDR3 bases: TGTGCCATCAGTGAACCCAGAGACACCGGGGAGCTGTTTTTT. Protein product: CAISEPRDTGELFF.

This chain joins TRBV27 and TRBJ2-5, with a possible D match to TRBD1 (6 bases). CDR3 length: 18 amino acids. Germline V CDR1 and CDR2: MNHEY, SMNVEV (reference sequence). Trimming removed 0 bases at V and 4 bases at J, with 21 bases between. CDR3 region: CASSLSIRGTTNGETQYF. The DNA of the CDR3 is TGTGCCAGCAGTTTATCGATTAGGGGGACAACCAACGGAGAGACCCAGTACTTC.

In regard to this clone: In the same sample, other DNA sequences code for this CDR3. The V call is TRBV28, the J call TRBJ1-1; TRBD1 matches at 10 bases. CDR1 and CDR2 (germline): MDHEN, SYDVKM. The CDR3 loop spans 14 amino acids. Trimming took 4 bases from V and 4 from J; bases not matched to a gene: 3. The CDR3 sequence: CASSSGQGGTEAFF. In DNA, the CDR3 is TGTGCCAGCAGTTCTGGACAGGGGGGCACTGAAGCTTTCTTT.

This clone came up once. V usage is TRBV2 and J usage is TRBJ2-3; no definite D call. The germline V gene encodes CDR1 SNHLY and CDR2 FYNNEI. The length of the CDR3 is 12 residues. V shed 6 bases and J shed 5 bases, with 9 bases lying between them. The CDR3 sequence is CASSGREDTQYF. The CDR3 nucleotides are TGTGCCAGCAGCGGAAGAGAAGATACGCAGTATTTT.

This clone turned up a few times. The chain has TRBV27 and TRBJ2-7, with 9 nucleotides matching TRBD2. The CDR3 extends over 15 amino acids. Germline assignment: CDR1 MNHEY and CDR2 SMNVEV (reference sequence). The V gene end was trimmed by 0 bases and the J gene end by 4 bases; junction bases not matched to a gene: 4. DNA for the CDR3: TGTGCCAGCAGTTTATCTAGCGGGAGTGGATACGAGCAGTACTTC. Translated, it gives CASSLSSGSGYEQYF.

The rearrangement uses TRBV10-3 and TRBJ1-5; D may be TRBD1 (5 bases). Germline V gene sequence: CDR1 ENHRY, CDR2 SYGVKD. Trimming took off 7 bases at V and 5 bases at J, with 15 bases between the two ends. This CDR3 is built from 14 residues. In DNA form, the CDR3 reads TGTGCCATCAAAAGGGACGGTAATCATCAGCCCCAGCATTTT. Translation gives CAIKRDGNHQPQHF.

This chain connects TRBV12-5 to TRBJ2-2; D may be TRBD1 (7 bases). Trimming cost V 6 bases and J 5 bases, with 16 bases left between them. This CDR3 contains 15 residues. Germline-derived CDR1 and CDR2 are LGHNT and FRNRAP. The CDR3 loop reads CASGRGASETGELFF. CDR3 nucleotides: TGTGCTAGTGGCAGGGGGGCTAGCGAGACCGGGGAGCTGTTTTTT.

CDR3 nucleotide sequence: TGTGCCAGCAGCCGGGACCAAAACACCGGGGAGCTGTTTTTT. Protein: CASSRDQNTGELFF. The J gene is TRBJ2-2, the V gene TRBV11-3; TRBD1 or TRBD2 may be the D gene (5 bases each). V lost 5 bases, J lost 2 bases, and 9 bases lay in between. The CDR3 runs 14 residues. The germline V gene has CDR1 SGHNT and CDR2 YENEEA.

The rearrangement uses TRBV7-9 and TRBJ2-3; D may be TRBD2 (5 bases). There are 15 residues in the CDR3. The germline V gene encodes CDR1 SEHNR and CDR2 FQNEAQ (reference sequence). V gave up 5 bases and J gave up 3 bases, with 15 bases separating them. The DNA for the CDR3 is TGTGCCAGCAGCCCAGAGGGTGGCAGGACAGATACGCAGTATTTT. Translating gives CASSPEGGRTDTQYF.

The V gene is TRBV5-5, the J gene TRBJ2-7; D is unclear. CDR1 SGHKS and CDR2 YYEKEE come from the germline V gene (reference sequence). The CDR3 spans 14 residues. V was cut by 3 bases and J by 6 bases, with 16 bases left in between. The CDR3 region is CASSWKTVGLEQYF. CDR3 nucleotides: TGTGCCAGCAGCTGGAAGACGGTAGGGCTCGAGCAGTACTTC.

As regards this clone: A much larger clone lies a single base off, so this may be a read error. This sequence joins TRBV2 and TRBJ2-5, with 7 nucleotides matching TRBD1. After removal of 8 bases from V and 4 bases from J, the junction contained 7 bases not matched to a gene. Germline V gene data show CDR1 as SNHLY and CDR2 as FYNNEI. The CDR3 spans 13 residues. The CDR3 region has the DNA TGTGCCAGCCAGGGAACAGGGGCAGAGACCCAGTACTTC. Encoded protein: CASQGTGAETQYF.

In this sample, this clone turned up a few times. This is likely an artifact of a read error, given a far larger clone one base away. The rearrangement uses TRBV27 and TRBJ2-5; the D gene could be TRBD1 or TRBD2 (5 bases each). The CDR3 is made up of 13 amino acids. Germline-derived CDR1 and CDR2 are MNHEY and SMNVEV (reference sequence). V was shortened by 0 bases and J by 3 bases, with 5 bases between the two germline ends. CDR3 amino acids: CASSLSGEETQYF. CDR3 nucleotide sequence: TGTGCCAGCAGTTTATCGGGGGAAGAGACCCAGTACTTC.

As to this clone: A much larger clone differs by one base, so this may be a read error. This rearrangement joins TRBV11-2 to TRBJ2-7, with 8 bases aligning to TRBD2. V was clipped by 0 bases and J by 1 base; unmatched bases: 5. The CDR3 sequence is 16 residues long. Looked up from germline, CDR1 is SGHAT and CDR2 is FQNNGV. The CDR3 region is CASSLEVSGISYEQYF. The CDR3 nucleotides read TGTGCCAGCAGCTTAGAGGTTAGCGGGATTTCCTACGAGCAGTACTTC.

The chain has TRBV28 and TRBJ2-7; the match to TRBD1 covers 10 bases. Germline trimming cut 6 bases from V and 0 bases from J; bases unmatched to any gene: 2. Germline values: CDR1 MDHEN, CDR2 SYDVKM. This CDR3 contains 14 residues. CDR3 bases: TGTGCCAGCAGGGACAGGGGGAGCTCCTACGAGCAGTACTTC. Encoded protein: CASRDRGSSYEQYF.

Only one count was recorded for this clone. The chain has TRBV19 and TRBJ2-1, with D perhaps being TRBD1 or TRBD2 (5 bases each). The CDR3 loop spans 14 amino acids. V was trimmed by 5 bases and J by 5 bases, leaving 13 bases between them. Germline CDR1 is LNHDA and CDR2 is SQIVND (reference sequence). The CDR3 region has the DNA TGTGCCAGTAGTTGGGGCGCGGGTGACAATGAGCAGTTCTTC. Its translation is CASSWGAGDNEQFF.

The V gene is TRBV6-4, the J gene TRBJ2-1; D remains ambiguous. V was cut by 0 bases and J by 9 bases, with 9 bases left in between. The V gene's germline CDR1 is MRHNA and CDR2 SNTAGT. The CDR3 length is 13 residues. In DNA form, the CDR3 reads TGTGCCAGCAGTGACTCGAATTTAGGTGAGCAGTTCTTC. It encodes CASSDSNLGEQFF.

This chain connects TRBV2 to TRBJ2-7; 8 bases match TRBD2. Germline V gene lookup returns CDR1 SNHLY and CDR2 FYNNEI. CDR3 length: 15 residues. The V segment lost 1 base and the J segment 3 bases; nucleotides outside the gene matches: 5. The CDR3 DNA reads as TGTGCCAGCAGTGAAGTTCTAGCGGGTCTCTACGAGCAGTACTTC. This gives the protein CASSEVLAGLYEQYF.

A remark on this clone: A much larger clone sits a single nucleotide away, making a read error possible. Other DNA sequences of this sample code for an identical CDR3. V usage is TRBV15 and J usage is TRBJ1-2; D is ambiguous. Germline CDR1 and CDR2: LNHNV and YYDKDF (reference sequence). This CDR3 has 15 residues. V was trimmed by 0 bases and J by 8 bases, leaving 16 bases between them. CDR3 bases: TGTGCCACCAGCAGAGATCGATTCATCTCCTTGGGCTACACCTTC. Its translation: CATSRDRFISLGYTF.

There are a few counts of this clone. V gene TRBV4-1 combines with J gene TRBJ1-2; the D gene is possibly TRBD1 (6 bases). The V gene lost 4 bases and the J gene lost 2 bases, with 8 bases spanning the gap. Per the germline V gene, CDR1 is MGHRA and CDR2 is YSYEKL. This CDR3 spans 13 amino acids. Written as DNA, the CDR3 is TGCGCCAGCAGCCTAACAGGGAACTATGGCTACACCTTC. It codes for CASSLTGNYGYTF.

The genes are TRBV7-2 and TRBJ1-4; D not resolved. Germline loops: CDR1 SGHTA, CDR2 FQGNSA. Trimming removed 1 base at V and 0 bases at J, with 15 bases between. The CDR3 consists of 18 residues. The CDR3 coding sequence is TGTGCCAGCAGCTTAGTCCGCGGCCTAGGAGCAACTAATGAAAAACTGTTTTTT. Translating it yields CASSLVRGLGATNEKLFF.

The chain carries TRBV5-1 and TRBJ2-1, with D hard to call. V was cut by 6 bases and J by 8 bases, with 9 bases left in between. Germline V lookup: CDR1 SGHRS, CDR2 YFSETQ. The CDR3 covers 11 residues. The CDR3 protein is CASTLEYEQFF. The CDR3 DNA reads TGCGCCAGCACGTTGGAATATGAGCAGTTCTTC. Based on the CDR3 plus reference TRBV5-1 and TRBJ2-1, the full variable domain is KAGVTQTPRYLIKTRGQQVTLSCSPISGHRSVSWYQQTPGQGLQFLFEYFSETQRNKGNFPGRFSGRQFSNSRSEMNVSTLELGDSALYLCASTLEYEQFFGPGTRLTVL.

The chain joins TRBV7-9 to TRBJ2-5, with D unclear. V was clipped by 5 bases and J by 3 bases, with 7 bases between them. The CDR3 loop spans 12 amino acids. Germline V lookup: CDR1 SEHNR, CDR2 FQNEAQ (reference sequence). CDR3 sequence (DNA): TGTGCCAGCAGCGGGGTGGAAGAGACCCAGTACTTC. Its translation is CASSGVEETQYF.

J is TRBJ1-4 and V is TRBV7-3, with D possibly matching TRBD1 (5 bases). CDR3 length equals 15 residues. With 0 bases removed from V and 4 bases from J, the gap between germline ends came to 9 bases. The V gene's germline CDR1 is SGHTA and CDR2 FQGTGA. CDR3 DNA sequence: TGTGCCAGCAGCTTAACAGGGGATGATAATGAAAAACTGTTTTTT. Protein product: CASSLTGDDNEKLFF.

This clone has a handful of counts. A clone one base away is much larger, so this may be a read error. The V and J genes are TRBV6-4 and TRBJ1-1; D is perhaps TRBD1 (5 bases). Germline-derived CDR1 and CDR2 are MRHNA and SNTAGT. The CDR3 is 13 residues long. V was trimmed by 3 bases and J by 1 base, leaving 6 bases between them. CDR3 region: CASSEGENTEAFF. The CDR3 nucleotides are TGTGCCAGCAGTGAAGGGGAGAACACTGAAGCTTTCTTT.

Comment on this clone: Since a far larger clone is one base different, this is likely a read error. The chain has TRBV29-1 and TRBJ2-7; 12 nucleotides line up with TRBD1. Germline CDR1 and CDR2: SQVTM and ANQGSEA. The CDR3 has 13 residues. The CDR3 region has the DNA TGCGGCGCCACGGGACAGGGGGCTCACGAGCGGTACTTC. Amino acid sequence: CGATGQGAHERYF.

The CDR3 loop is CASRILADTGELFF. The CDR3 region has the DNA TGTGCCAGCAGGATACTAGCGGACACCGGGGAGCTGTTTTTT. The chain uses TRBV6-5 and TRBJ2-2, with 8 nucleotides matching TRBD2. The CDR3 length is 14 residues. V dropped 6 bases and J dropped 3; count of bases not matched to a gene: 3. Germline values: CDR1 MNHEY, CDR2 SVGAGI.

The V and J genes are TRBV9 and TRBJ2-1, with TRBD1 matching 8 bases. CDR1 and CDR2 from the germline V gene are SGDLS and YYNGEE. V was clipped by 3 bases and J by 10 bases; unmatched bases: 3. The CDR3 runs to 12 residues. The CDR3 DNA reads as TGTGCCAGCAGCGGGACAGGGAACGAGCAGTTCTTC. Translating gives CASSGTGNEQFF.

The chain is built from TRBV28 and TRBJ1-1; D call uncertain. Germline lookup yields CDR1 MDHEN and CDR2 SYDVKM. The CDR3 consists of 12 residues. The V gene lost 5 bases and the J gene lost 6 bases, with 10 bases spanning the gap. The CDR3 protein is CASSPPQSEAFF. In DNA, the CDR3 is TGTGCCAGCAGTCCCCCACAGTCTGAAGCTTTCTTT.

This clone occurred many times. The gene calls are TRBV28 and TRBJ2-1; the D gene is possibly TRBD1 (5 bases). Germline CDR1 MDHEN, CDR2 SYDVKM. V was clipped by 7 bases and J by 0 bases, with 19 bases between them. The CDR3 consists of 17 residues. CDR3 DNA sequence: TGTGCCAGCACCTCGGCAGGGCTTCCTTCCTCCTACAATGAGCAGTTCTTC. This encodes CASTSAGLPSSYNEQFF.